These 5 T cell receptor beta chains were all obtained from the same sample, sequenced in a study of blood T cell repertoires in COVID-19. Only in-frame clones appear in the TCRdb table, and some are missing; sequencing was by immunoSEQ multiplex PCR. The data show some 320,000 clones, 90% seen once. Specimen: PBMCs or T cells enriched from blood (not recorded which). The source of these receptors is a man in his sixties who had recovered from COVID-19.

This clone was observed once. The V gene is TRBV11-2, the J gene TRBJ2-3, with D perhaps TRBD2 (5 bases). The V gene's germline CDR1 is SGHAT and CDR2 FQNNGV. The CDR3 runs 14 residues. Trimming shortened V by 5 bases and J by 3 bases, and 12 bases separated the two germline ends. The CDR3 sequence is CASSLAPTTDTQYF. The CDR3 coding sequence is TGTGCCAGCAGCCTAGCACCTACGACAGATACGCAGTATTTT.

This rearrangement joins TRBV18 to TRBJ2-7; D is perhaps TRBD2 (5 bases). The germline CDR1 and CDR2 sequences are KGHSH and LQKENI. CDR3 length: 16 amino acids. V lost 1 base, J lost 3 bases, and 16 bases lay in between. This CDR3 is CASSPRATGILYEQYF. The DNA for the CDR3 is TGTGCCAGCTCACCACGCGCCACGGGGATTCTCTACGAGCAGTACTTC.

The genes are TRBV6-5 and TRBJ1-3; 7 positions match TRBD1. CDR1 is MNHEY, CDR2 SVGAGI, per germline. This CDR3 comprises 15 residues. The V gene end was trimmed by 6 bases and the J gene end by 4 bases; junction bases not matched to a gene: 9. CDR3 coding DNA: TGTGCCAGCAGGCAGGACAGGTCTACCGGAAACACCATATATTTT. Residues: CASRQDRSTGNTIYF.

The chain combines TRBV11-2 with TRBJ1-4; D perhaps matches TRBD1 (5 bases). The CDR3 runs 14 residues. Germline V gives CDR1 SGHAT, CDR2 FQNNGV. V gave up 5 bases and J gave up 8 bases, with 15 bases separating them. CDR3 sequence: CASSPGTRGEKLFF. In nucleotides, the CDR3 is TGTGCCAGCAGCCCCGGGACTAGGGGCGAAAAACTGTTTTTT. The full variable domain, in which reference TRBV11-2 and TRBJ1-4 provide the parts outside the CDR3, is EAGVAQSPRYKIIEKRQSVAFWCNPISGHATLYWYQQILGQGPKLLIQFQNNGVVDDSQLPKDRFSAERLKGVDSTLKIQPAKLEDSAVYLCASSPGTRGEKLFFGSGTQLSVL.

The chain joins TRBV7-9 to TRBJ2-1, with 8 bases lining up with TRBD2. This CDR3 is built from 15 residues. From germline, CDR1 is SEHNR and CDR2 FQNEAQ (reference sequence). The V gene end was trimmed by 6 bases and the J gene end by 6 bases; junction bases not matched to a gene: 10. The CDR3 nucleotides are TGTGCCAGCAGGTATCCGGGACTAGTGGGCAATGAGCAGTTCTTC. Protein: CASRYPGLVGNEQFF.